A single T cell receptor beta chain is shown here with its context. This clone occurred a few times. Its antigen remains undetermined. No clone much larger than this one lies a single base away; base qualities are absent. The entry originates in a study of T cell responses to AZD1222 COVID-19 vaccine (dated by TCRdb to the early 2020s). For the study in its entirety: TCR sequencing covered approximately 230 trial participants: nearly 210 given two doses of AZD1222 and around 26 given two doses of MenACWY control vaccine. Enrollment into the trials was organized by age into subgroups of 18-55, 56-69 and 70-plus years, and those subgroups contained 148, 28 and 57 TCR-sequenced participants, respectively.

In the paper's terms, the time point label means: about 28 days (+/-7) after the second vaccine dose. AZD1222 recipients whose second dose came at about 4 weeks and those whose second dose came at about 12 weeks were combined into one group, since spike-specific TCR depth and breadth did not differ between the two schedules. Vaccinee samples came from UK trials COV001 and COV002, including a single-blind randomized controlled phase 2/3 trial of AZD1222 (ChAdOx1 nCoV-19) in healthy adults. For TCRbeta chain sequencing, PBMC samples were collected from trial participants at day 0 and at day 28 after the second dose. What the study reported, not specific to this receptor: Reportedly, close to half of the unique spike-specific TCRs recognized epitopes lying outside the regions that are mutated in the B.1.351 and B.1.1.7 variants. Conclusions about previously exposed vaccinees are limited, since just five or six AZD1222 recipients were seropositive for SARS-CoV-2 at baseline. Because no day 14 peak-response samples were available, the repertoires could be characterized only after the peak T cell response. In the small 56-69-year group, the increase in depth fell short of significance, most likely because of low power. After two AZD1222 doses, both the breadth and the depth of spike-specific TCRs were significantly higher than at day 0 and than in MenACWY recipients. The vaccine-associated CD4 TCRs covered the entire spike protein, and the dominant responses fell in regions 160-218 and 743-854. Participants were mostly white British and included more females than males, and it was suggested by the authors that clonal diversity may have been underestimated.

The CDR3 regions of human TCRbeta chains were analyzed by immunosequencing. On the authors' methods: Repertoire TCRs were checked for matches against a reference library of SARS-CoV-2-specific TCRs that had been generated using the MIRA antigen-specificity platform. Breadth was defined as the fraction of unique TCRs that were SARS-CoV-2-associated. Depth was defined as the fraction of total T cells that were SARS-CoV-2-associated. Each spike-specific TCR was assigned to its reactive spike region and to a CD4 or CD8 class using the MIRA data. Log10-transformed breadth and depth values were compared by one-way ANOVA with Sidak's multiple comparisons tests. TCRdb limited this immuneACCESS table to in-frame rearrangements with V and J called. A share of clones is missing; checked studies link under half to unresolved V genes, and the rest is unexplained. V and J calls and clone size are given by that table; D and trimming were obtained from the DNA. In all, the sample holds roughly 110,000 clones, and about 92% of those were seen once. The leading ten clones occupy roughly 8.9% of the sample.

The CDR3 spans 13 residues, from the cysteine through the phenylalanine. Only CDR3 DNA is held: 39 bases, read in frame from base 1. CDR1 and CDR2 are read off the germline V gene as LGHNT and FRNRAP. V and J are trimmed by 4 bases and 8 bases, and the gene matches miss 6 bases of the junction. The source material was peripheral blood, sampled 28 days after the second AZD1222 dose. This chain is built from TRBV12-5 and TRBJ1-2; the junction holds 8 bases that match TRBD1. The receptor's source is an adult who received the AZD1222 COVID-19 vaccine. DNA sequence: TGTGCTAGTGGTTCTGGCAGGGGGCAAGGCTACACCTTC. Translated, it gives CASGSGRGQGYTF.